A single sample is the source of the 8 T cell receptor beta chains below, sequenced in a study of cytomegalovirus exposure and HLA in healthy donors. PCR used 60 Vbeta primers and 13 Jbeta primers. TCRdb's table, derived via immunoSEQ multiplex PCR, lists solely in-frame clones and lacks some. Seen here are some 120,000 clones, under 85% observed once, and the top ten hold about 13%. The sample taken for sequencing was PBMCs. These receptors were taken from a woman between 40 and 55 years old in good health and CMV-seropositive.

This chain joins TRBV7-8 and TRBJ2-2; TRBD2 agrees at 8 bases. This CDR3 spans 15 amino acids. Unmatched junction bases numbered 4, after V lost 5 bases and J lost 2 bases. The germline CDR1 and CDR2 sequences are SGHVS and FQNEAQ. The CDR3 is CASSSSGSNTGELFF. CDR3 bases: TGTGCCAGCAGCAGCAGCGGGAGTAACACCGGGGAGCTGTTTTTT.

The rearrangement uses TRBV7-3 and TRBJ2-3; TRBD2 aligns across 14 bases. The CDR3 covers 16 residues. After removal of 2 bases from V and 6 bases from J, the junction contained 4 bases not matched to a gene. Germline lookup yields CDR1 SGHTA and CDR2 FQGTGA. The CDR3 is CASSLGTSGSGDTQYF. CDR3 nucleotide sequence: TGTGCCAGCAGCTTAGGGACTAGCGGGAGCGGGGATACGCAGTATTTT.

This chain uses TRBV19 with TRBJ1-5; the D gene is possibly TRBD1 (5 bases). Germline CDR1 LNHDA, CDR2 SQIVND (reference sequence). Between the trimmed V and J ends, which lost 6 bases and 1 base, there was a span of 13 bases. The CDR3 runs 15 residues. The CDR3 is CASRGKGPSNQPQHF. The CDR3 bases are TGTGCCAGTAGGGGGAAGGGGCCGAGCAATCAGCCCCAGCATTTT.

This clone was seen only a few times. V is TRBV6-1 and J is TRBJ2-1, with 7 positions matching TRBD1. The germline V gene has CDR1 MNHNS and CDR2 SASEGT. CDR3 length equals 13 residues. Losses at the gene ends were 6 bases for V and 9 bases for J; bases not matched to a gene: 8. CDR3 nucleotide sequence: TGTGCCAGCAGAGCAACAGGGGACATTGAGCAGTTCTTC. It is translated as CASRATGDIEQFF.

The V gene is TRBV12-5, the J gene TRBJ2-1; 10 nucleotides align to TRBD2. Looked up from germline, CDR1 is LGHNT and CDR2 is FRNRAP. The CDR3 covers 15 residues. J gave up 4 bases and V 0 bases, and 0 bases lay outside the gene matches. The CDR3: CASGLVAGGYNEQFF. In DNA, the CDR3 is TGTGCTAGTGGTTTGGTAGCGGGAGGGTACAATGAGCAGTTCTTC.

V and J are TRBV5-6 and TRBJ1-2; D is unclear. The CDR3 consists of 15 residues. The germline gives CDR1 SGHDT, CDR2 YYEEEE. The germline V and J ends were trimmed by 1 base and 4 bases, with 14 bases remaining between them. The CDR3 DNA sequence: TGTGCCAGCAGCTTGTACCAGGATGGTAGCTATGGCTACACCTTC. This translates into CASSLYQDGSYGYTF.

The chain has TRBV2 and TRBJ2-6; 10 nucleotides agree with TRBD1. Per the germline V gene, CDR1 is SNHLY and CDR2 is FYNNEI. V gave up 11 bases and J gave up 4 bases; unmatched junction bases: 11. The CDR3 sequence is 16 residues long. CDR3 coding DNA: TGTGCCGGCACCTCCGACAGGGGGCCGGGGGCCAACGTCCTGACTTTC. Residues: CAGTSDRGPGANVLTF.

This clone was found a few times. V gene TRBV2 combines with J gene TRBJ1-4, with D perhaps matching TRBD1 (5 bases). The CDR3 consists of 14 residues. V lost 8 bases and J lost 8, with 18 bases in between. Germline V gene data show CDR1 as SNHLY and CDR2 as FYNNEI. Here the CDR3 DNA reads TGTGCCAGCCGAGAGGGGATGGGAGGAGAAAAACTGTTTTTT. Amino acids: CASREGMGGEKLFF. Complete variable domain (other parts from reference TRBV2 and TRBJ1-4): EPEVTQTPSHQVTQMGQEVILRCVPISNHLYFYWYRQILGQKVEFLVSFYNNEISEKSEIFDDQFSVERPDGSNFTLKIRSTKLEDSAMYFCASREGMGGEKLFFGSGTQLSVL.